This entry lists 2 T cell receptor beta chains sequenced from one sample in a study of T-cell reconstitution after alpha-beta-depleted transplantation in children (dated by TCRdb to 2015 to 2016). The library was prepared using PCR. Sequencing instrument: Illumina HiSeq 2500. To normalize quantification of the TCRbeta repertoire, the TCR libraries were built with molecular barcoding that relied on unique molecular identifiers. TCRdb reprocessing: public reads trimmed at Q25 with fastp, clones called with MiXCR, in-frame beta chains kept. Entries that share a CDR3 protein sequence are merged under the most common genes and DNA. A total of just over 350,000 distinct CDR3 sequences appear in this sample, about 14% of them only once. The biggest ten clones account for approximately 4.3% of the sample. Sequenced here: PBMCs, sampled from the stem cell graft. These TCRs come from a human donor who donated a stem cell graft to a child with Fanconi anemia.

This clonotype was seen ten or more times. The chain links TRBV6-5 to TRBJ2-7; TRBD1 matches 8 bases. CDR1 and CDR2 from the germline V gene are MNHEY and SVGAGI. Germline trimming cut 2 bases from V and 4 bases from J; bases unmatched to any gene: 7. The CDR3 is 15 residues long. CDR3 loop: CASSYARDRSYEQYF. CDR3 DNA sequence: TGTGCCAGCAGTTACGCCCGGGACAGGTCTTACGAGCAGTACTTC.

This clonotype came up many times. The V gene is TRBV3-1, the J gene TRBJ2-6; D is possibly TRBD1 (6 bases). This CDR3 region has 16 residues. Trimming removed 3 bases from V and 0 bases from J, with 9 bases in between. Per germline, CDR1 LGHDT and CDR2 YNNKEL (reference sequence). The DNA for the CDR3 is TGTGCCAGCAGCCAGGGGGCAAACTCTGGGGCCAACGTCCTGACTTTC. This sequence encodes CASSQGANSGANVLTF.